Presented here are 2 T cell receptor beta chains from one specimen sequenced in a study of blood T cell repertoires in COVID-19. Data came from immunoSEQ multiplex PCR; TCRdb stores just in-frame clones and leaves some out. This sample has over 400,000 clones; 70% to 90% occur once, and the top ten carry roughly 7.4%. The specimen sequenced was peripheral blood. Every receptor here comes from a woman in her 50s with COVID-19, enrolled during active disease.

The J gene is TRBJ1-2, the V gene TRBV5-4; 12 bases match TRBD1. Germline-derived CDR1 and CDR2 are SGHNT and YYREEE (reference sequence). The trim removed 0 bases at V and 6 bases at J, leaving 6 bases unmatched. This CDR3 comprises 16 residues. In DNA form, the CDR3 reads TGTGCCAGCAGCTTGGGAATGGGACAGGGGGCAGATGGCTACACCTTC. This translates into CASSLGMGQGADGYTF. Drawing the rest from reference TRBV5-4 and TRBJ1-2, the complete variable domain is ETGVTQSPTHLIKTRGQQVTLRCSSQSGHNTVSWYQQALGQGPQFIFQYYREEENGRGNFPPRFSGLQFPNYSSELNVNALELDDSALYLCASSLGMGQGADGYTFGSGTRLTVV.

This rearrangement joins TRBV11-1 to TRBJ2-7, with 9 positions matching TRBD1. The CDR3 is 14 residues long. The J segment lost 2 bases and the V segment lost 5 bases, leaving 4 bases of the junction unmatched. Germline V gene lookup returns CDR1 SGHAT and CDR2 FQDESV (reference sequence). As DNA, the CDR3 is TGTGCCAGCAGCCAAGGGACAGGGCCCTACGAGCAGTACTTC. Translation gives CASSQGTGPYEQYF.